A selection of T cell receptor beta chains follows, all from one sample in a study of OX40 agonist ivuxolimab in advanced cancers. Profiling relied on immunoSEQ multiplex PCR, and the TCRdb table lists in-frame clones only, not all of them. The table lists roughly 56,000 clones, around 86% of them singletons. This specimen consisted of CD4+ or CD8+ T cells sorted from blood, obtained in a trial of the OX40 agonist ivuxolimab. Receptors originate from an adult with an advanced solid tumor such as melanoma, head and neck, liver or kidney cancer. Each CDR3 is given with its conserved first and last residue. A D gene is named only where the DNA matches it firmly. Clone size is shown for a subset of rows, as once, few, many or a class of expanded clone.

>-|14|TRBJ1-6|TRBV6-5|-
CASSYGVDNSPLHF
TGTGCCAGCAGTTACGGGGTGGATAATTCACCCCTCCACTTT
>TRBD2|14|TRBJ2-5|TRBV19|-
CASSMGGGEETQYF
TGTGCCAGTAGTATGGGCGGGGGTGAGGAGACCCAGTACTTC
>-|15|TRBJ2-3|TRBV2|-
CASSSEKVGTDTQYF
TGTGCCAGCAGTTCAGAGAAGGTCGGGACAGATACGCAGTATTTT
>TRBD2|17|TRBJ2-7|TRBV10-2|-
CASSESVLRGRSYEQYF
TGCGCCAGCAGTGAGTCGGTCCTCCGCGGGAGGTCCTACGAGCAGTACTTC
>TRBD1|14|TRBJ1-5|TRBV27|-
CASSSPGGGQPQHF
TGTGCCAGCAGTTCCCCAGGGGGCGGTCAGCCCCAGCATTTT
>-|13|TRBJ2-3|TRBV5-1|-
CASSLGGVDTQYF
TGCGCCAGCAGCTTGGGGGGAGTGGATACGCAGTATTTT
>-|18|TRBJ2-6|TRBV27|once
CASSYRIPRLSGANVLTF
TGTGCCAGCAGTTACCGTATACCTAGGCTCTCTGGGGCCAACGTCCTGACTTTC
>TRBD1|13|TRBJ1-1|TRBV19|-
CASIDRGRAEAFF
TGTGCCAGTATCGACAGGGGTAGGGCTGAAGCTTTCTTT
>TRBD2|15|TRBJ2-7|TRBV7-6|-
CASRSTSGSTYEQYF
TGTGCCAGCAGATCCACTAGCGGGAGCACCTACGAGCAGTACTTC
>-|15|TRBJ2-6|TRBV27|-
CASSPGSSGANVLTF
TGTGCCAGCAGCCCCGGCTCCTCTGGGGCCAACGTCCTGACTTTC
>-|14|TRBJ1-4|TRBV27|once
CASAGGSINEKLFF
TGTGCCAGCGCTGGTGGGTCGATAAATGAAAAACTGTTTTTT
>-|15|TRBJ2-3|TRBV19|-
CASSKGGNLWDTQYF
TGTGCCAGTAGTAAGGGGGGGAACCTGTGGGATACGCAGTATTTT
>-|15|TRBJ1-2|TRBV6-1|-
CASSEPFEGNYGYTF
TGTGCCAGCAGTGAACCGTTTGAGGGTAACTATGGCTACACCTTC
>-|15|TRBJ2-7|TRBV28|-
CASSPRGQPSYEQYF
TGTGCCAGCAGCCCCCGGGGACAACCCTCCTACGAGCAGTACTTC
>-|12|TRBJ2-3|TRBV6-5|-
CASTSSTDTQYF
TGTGCCAGCACCTCAAGCACAGATACGCAGTATTTT
>TRBD2|16|TRBJ2-3|TRBV28|-
CASTRLASTGADTQYF
TGTGCCAGCACTAGACTAGCCTCTACGGGGGCAGATACGCAGTATTTT
>-|12|TRBJ1-1|TRBV2|-
CASSELGMEAFF
TGTGCCAGCAGTGAACTAGGCATGGAAGCTTTCTTT
>-|14|TRBJ2-3|TRBV7-6|once
CASSLATSTDTQYF
TGTGCCAGCAGCCTAGCGACTAGCACAGATACGCAGTATTTT
>-|14|TRBJ2-3|TRBV12-5|once
CASGLDAGPDTQYF
TGTGCTAGTGGTTTGGATGCGGGGCCCGATACGCAGTATTTT
>-|14|TRBJ2-7|TRBV4-1|-
CASSQDFRSPEQYF
TGCGCCAGCAGCCAAGATTTCCGGAGTCCCGAGCAGTACTTC
>-|12|TRBJ2-7|TRBV6-1|-
CASSADYYEQYF
TGTGCCAGCAGTGCTGACTACTACGAGCAGTACTTC
>-|13|TRBJ1-1|TRBV5-1|-
CASRPGTSTEAFF
TGCGCCAGCCGCCCTGGAACGTCAACAGAAGCTTTCTTT
>TRBD2|15|TRBJ2-1|TRBV6-5|-
CASSYSKGTNSEQFF
TGTGCCAGCAGTTACTCGAAGGGGACTAACAGTGAGCAGTTCTTC
>-|14|TRBJ2-3|TRBV25-1|-
CASSAQTGTDTQYF
TGTGCCAGCAGTGCCCAAACAGGGACAGATACGCAGTATTTT
>TRBD1|13|TRBJ2-7|TRBV12-5|-
CASGTGAIGEQYF
TGTGCTAGTGGTACAGGGGCGATAGGCGAGCAGTACTTC